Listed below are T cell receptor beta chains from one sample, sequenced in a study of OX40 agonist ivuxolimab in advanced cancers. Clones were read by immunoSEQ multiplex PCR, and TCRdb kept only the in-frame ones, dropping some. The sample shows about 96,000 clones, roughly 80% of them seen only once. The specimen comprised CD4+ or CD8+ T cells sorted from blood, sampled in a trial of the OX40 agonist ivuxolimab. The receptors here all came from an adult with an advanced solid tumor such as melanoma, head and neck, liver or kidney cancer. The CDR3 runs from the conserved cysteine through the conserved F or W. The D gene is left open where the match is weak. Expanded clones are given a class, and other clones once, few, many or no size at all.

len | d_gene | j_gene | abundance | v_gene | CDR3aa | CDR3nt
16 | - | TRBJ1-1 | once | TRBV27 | CASSRPGVWGNTEAFF | TGTGCCAGCTCACGCCCCGGAGTATGGGGGAACACTGAAGCTTTCTTT
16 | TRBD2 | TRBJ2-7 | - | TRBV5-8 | CASSQGLLAGRYEQYF | TGTGCCAGCAGCCAAGGGTTACTAGCGGGGAGATACGAGCAGTACTTC
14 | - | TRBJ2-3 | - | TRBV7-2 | CASNTFGGTDTQYF | TGTGCCAGCAATACCTTTGGTGGGACAGATACGCAGTATTTT
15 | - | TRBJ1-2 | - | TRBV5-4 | CASSLDSQRHYGYTF | TGTGCCAGCAGCTTGGACAGTCAGAGACACTATGGCTACACCTTC
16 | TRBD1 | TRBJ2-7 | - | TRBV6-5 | CASSSTRTGGHYEQYF | TGTGCCAGCAGTTCTACCCGGACAGGGGGCCACTACGAGCAGTACTTC
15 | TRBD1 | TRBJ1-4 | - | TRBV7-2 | CASSWGQRGNEKLFF | TGTGCCAGCAGCTGGGGACAGCGGGGGAATGAAAAACTGTTTTTT
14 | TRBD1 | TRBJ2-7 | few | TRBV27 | CASSLGGTGNEQYF | TGTGCCAGCAGTTTAGGCGGGACAGGCAACGAGCAGTACTTC
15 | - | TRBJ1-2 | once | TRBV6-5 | CASSYSGQTNYGYTF | TGTGCCAGCAGTTACTCAGGCCAGACTAACTATGGCTACACCTTC
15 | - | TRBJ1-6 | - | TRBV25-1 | CASSIQDGRNSPLHF | TGTGCCAGCAGTATTCAGGACGGTAGAAATTCACCCCTCCACTTT
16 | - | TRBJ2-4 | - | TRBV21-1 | CASSKTSGVDKNIQYF | TGTGCCAGCAGCAAGACTAGCGGGGTTGACAAAAACATTCAGTACTTC
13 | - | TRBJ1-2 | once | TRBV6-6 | CASSYAGDYGYTF | TGTGCCAGCAGTTACGCAGGTGACTATGGCTACACCTTC
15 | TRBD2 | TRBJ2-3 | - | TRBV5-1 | CASSLGSGGADTQYF | TGCGCCAGCAGCTTGGGTAGCGGGGGAGCAGATACGCAGTATTTT
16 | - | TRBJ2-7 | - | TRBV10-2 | CASSLDVVKPSYEQYF | TGCGCCAGCAGTTTGGATGTTGTCAAACCTTCCTACGAGCAGTACTTC